This T cell receptor (beta chain) was obtained from a study of blood T cell repertoires in COVID-19. On the study more broadly: PBMCs, B-cell-depleted T cells, or T cells provided the cDNA or gDNA that made up the material.

Some clones are missing from TCRdb's copy, which holds only in-frame ones; the method was immunoSEQ multiplex PCR. Of about 160,000 clones in the sample, around 84% were seen once. Germline CDR1 and CDR2: SGHVS and FNYEAQ. The CDR3 extends over 16 amino acids. V was trimmed by 6 bases and J by 2 bases, leaving 19 bases between them. Sequenced: peripheral blood. This receptor was obtained from a woman of 80 years or more with acute or convalescent COVID-19. The rearrangement uses TRBV7-6 and TRBJ1-1; a weak D match, TRBD1 (6 bases). CDR3 amino acids: CASSLQPGTKNTEAFF. The DNA for the CDR3 is TGTGCCAGCAGTTTACAACCGGGGACAAAAAACACTGAAGCTTTCTTT. Looking up the rest from reference TRBV7-6 and TRBJ1-1 gives the full variable domain: GAGVSQSPRYKVTKRGQDVALRCDPISGHVSLYWYRQALGQGPEFLTYFNYEAQQDKSGLPNDRFSAERPEGSISTLTIQRTEQRDSAMYRCASSLQPGTKNTEAFFGQGTRLTVV.